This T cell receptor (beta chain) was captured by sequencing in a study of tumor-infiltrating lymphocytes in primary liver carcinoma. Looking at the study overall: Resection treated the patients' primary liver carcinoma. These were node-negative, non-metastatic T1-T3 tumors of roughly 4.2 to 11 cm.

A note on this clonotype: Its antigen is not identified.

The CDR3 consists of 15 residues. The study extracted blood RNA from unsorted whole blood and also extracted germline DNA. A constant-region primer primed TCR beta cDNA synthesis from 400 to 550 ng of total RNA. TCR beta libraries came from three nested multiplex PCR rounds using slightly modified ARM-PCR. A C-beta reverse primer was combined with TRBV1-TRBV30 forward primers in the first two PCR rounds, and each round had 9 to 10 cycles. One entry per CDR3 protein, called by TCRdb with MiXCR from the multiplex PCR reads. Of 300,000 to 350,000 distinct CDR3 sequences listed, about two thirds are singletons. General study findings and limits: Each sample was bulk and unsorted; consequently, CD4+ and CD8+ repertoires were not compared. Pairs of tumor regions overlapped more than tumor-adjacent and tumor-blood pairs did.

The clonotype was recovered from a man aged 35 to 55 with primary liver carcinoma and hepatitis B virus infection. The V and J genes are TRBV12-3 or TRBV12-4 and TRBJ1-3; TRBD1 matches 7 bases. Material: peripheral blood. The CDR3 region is CDGSLGDSSGNTIYF. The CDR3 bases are TGTGACGGCAGTTTAGGGGACAGCTCTGGAAACACCATATATTTT.